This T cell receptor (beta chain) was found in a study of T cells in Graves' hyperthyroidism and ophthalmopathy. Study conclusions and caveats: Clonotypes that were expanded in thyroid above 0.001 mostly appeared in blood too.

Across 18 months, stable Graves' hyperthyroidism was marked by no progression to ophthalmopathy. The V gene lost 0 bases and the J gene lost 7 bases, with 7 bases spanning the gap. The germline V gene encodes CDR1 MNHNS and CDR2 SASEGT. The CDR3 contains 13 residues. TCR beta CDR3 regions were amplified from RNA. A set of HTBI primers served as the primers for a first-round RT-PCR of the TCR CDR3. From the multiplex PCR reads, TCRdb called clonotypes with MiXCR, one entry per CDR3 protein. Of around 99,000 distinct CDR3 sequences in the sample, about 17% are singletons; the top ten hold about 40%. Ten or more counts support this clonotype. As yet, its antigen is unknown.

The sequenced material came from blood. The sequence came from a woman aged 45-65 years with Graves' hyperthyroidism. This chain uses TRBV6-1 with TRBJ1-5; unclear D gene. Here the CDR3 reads CASSEAELQPQHF. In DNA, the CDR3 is TGTGCCAGCAGTGAAGCGGAATTGCAGCCCCAGCATTTT.